This entry features one T cell receptor (beta chain) sequence. Its antigen remains unidentified. Base qualities are not provided; no much larger clone lies one nucleotide away. The entry originates in a study of blood T cell repertoires in COVID-19 (dated by TCRdb to the early 2020s). With regard to the full study: Samples covering the acute and convalescent phases of COVID-19 were provided by collaborators in the United States, Italy and Spain. The prospective study material was composed of cDNA or gDNA derived from T cells, B-cell-depleted T cells, or PBMCs. Deeply sampled blood TCRbeta repertoires from subjects exposed to, actively infected with, or recovered from COVID-19 were included in the dataset. A freely available public database, intended as a resource for researchers studying the immune response to SARS-CoV-2, is where the repertoires were released. The samples were drawn from two sources: the first 160 participants of the ongoing ImmuneRACE study, and 1,000 to 1,500 subjects contributed by 6 global collaborators. Nearly every sample came with metadata listing a de-identified subject ID, COVID-19 status, age in years and sex. Where available, HLA class I and class II types were obtained from metadata supplied by the sample provider rather than from assay-based typing.

Beyond this particular receptor, the publication reports: Clinical and demographic metadata were provided uncurated, with the amount varying by source and participant.

The collaborating institutions used their own protocols to collect whole blood in K2EDTA tubes. Collaborator samples were shipped for TCRbeta analysis as frozen whole blood, isolated PBMCs, or DNA extracted from either sample type. TCRbeta CDR3 regions were amplified from genomic DNA by means of the immunoSEQ Assay, a bias-controlled multiplex PCR. The authors processed their data as follows. Within the assay, amplification of reference gene primers was used to estimate how many nucleated cells each sample contained. To quantify the absolute abundance of each unique TCRbeta CDR3 rearrangement, sequence reads were collapsed and filtered. Productive Simpson clonality was computed per sample as the square root of Simpson's diversity index over productive rearrangements. TCRdb holds this immuneACCESS table with in-frame rearrangements only. Some clones are missing; in checked studies, unresolved V genes explain under half, and the rest has no known cause. V and J calls and clone size follow that table, whereas D and trimming were derived from the DNA. The sample includes 200,000 to 300,000 clones, with 84% observed a single time. 4.2% of the sample rests with the top ten.

V loses 4 bases of germline sequence and J loses 2 bases, and the interval between the two ends is 9 bases. From the cysteine up to the phenylalanine, the CDR3 has a length of 14 residues. The kept DNA is CDR3 alone, 42 bases in frame from the first base. In the germline V gene, CDR1 corresponds to SGHDT and CDR2 to YYEEEE. The TCR comes from a man aged 55 to 69 with acute or convalescent COVID-19. The chain links TRBV5-6 with TRBJ2-2, with no confidently assigned D gene. The sample taken for sequencing was peripheral blood. CDR3 reads: CASSPYYNTGELFF. The sequenced DNA: TGTGCCAGCAGCCCTTACTATAACACCGGGGAGCTGTTTTTT.